The 3 T cell receptor beta chains listed next were all sequenced from one sample in a study of blood T cell repertoires in COVID-19. Using immunoSEQ multiplex PCR, the repertoire was profiled, and TCRdb retains in-frame clones only, with some absent. The sample holds some 200,000 clones, 80% to 90% seen once. Material: peripheral blood. These receptors were obtained from a woman in her seventies with COVID-19, enrolled during active disease.

Notes on this clone: The same CDR3 arises from other DNA sequences in this sample as well. V gene TRBV18 combines with J gene TRBJ2-5; perhaps TRBD2 as D (6 bases). Germline V lookup: CDR1 KGHSH, CDR2 LQKENI. Trimming shortened V by 2 bases and J by 2 bases, and 6 bases separated the two germline ends. There are 13 residues in the CDR3. The CDR3 here is CASSPGRQETQYF. The CDR3 DNA follows: TGTGCCAGCTCACCAGGGAGGCAAGAGACCCAGTACTTC.

CDR3 nucleotides: TGTGCCAGCAGCTTAGTGGGGGGTGGCGAGCAGTACTTC. Amino acid sequence: CASSLVGGGEQYF. The genes are TRBV7-2 and TRBJ2-7, with a possible D match to TRBD2 (6 bases). V was clipped by 1 base and J by 6 bases, with 10 bases between them. CDR1 is SGHTA and CDR2 is FQGNSA in the germline V gene. The CDR3 spans 13 residues.

The DNA for the CDR3 is TGTGCCAGCAGCTACGCGGGAGAGGGGACAGATACGCAGTATTTT. This codes for CASSYAGEGTDTQYF. The V and J genes are TRBV11-2 and TRBJ2-3; 7 bases line up with TRBD2. J lost 3 bases, V lost 4 bases, and 7 bases had no gene match. The CDR3 sequence is 15 residues long. CDR1 is SGHAT, CDR2 FQNNGV, per germline.